The 15 T cell receptor beta chains below were found in one sample sequenced in a study of blood T cells in healthy people across ages. Combining a sample-barcoded 5' primer with a J-beta primer mix, a second PCR ran for about 7 to 11 cycles. TCRdb re-called the 5' RACE reads through MiXCR, storing one row per CDR3 protein. The profile shows about a million distinct CDR3 sequences, about 48% of them singletons. Sequenced input: blood. All receptors come from a man aged 25-45 years in good health.

There are many counts of this clonotype. V usage is TRBV7-9 and J usage is TRBJ2-3; 9 bases match TRBD1. CDR3 size: 17 residues. Looked up from germline, CDR1 is SEHNR and CDR2 is FQNEAQ (reference sequence). V trimming: 5 bases; J trimming: 5 bases; junction bases outside the gene matches: 14. The CDR3 sequence: CASSARTGVNKVDTQYF. The CDR3 bases are TGTGCCAGCAGCGCAAGGACAGGGGTTAATAAAGTAGATACGCAGTATTTT. Using reference TRBV7-9 and TRBJ2-3 for the parts outside the CDR3, the full variable domain is DTGVSQNPRHKITKRGQNVTFRCDPISEHNRLYWYRQTLGQGPEFLTYFQNEAQLEKSRLLSDRFSAERPKGSFSTLEIQRTEQGDSAMYLCASSARTGVNKVDTQYFGPGTRLTVL.

V and J are TRBV4-2 and TRBJ2-3; 10 nucleotides agree with TRBD2. Germline V lookup: CDR1 LGHNA, CDR2 YNFKEQ. J gave up 0 bases and V 0 bases, and 6 bases lay outside the gene matches. The CDR3 has 18 residues. Here the CDR3 reads CASSQDWASGGSTDTQYF. The DNA of the CDR3 is TGTGCCAGCAGCCAAGATTGGGCTAGCGGGGGTAGCACAGATACGCAGTATTTT.

The chain couples TRBV3-1 to TRBJ2-4; 9 bases match TRBD1. J gave up 7 bases and V 3 bases, and 7 bases lay outside the gene matches. The CDR3 is 15 residues long. Germline CDR1 is LGHDT and CDR2 is YNNKEL (reference sequence). CDR3 coding DNA: TGTGCCAGCAGCCACTCCGGACAGGGGAATAACATTCAGTACTTC. Translation: CASSHSGQGNNIQYF.

This chain connects TRBV11-2 to TRBJ2-3; weak D call: TRBD2 (6 bases). The CDR3 has 15 residues. Deletions cut 4 bases from V and 0 bases from J, with 11 bases between. CDR1 and CDR2 (germline): SGHAT, FQNNGV. The CDR3 spells CASSWGTPSTDTQYF. CDR3 nucleotide sequence: TGTGCCAGCAGCTGGGGGACTCCTAGCACAGATACGCAGTATTTT.

This chain joins TRBV4-3 and TRBJ1-5; D gene ambiguous. CDR3 length: 13 amino acids. The germline gives CDR1 LGHNA, CDR2 YSLEER. Deletions cut 3 bases from V and 5 bases from J, with 8 bases between. The CDR3 DNA is TGCGCCAGCAGCCAGGAGGGTCATCAGCCCCAGCATTTT. Translating it yields CASSQEGHQPQHF.

The genes are TRBV7-2 and TRBJ2-3; D ambiguous. CDR1 is SGHTA, CDR2 FQGNSA, per germline. Trimming stripped 6 bases from V and 0 bases from J, with 16 bases between. This CDR3 is 16 amino acids long. The CDR3 sequence: CASRARSSSSTDTQYF. For the CDR3, the DNA is TGTGCCAGCAGGGCTCGAAGCTCCTCTAGCACAGATACGCAGTATTTT.

This clonotype showed up just a few times. The chain is built from TRBV29-1 and TRBJ2-1; 9 bases are shared with TRBD1. This CDR3 contains 14 residues. V dropped 1 base and J dropped 5; count of bases not matched to a gene: 3. CDR1 is SQVTM, CDR2 ANQGSEA, per germline. Here the CDR3 DNA reads TGCAGCGTTGAAGGGACAGGGGTGGACAATGAGCAGTTCTTC. Encoded protein: CSVEGTGVDNEQFF.

J is TRBJ2-7 and V is TRBV7-2; the match to TRBD1 covers 10 bases. The CDR3 has 15 amino acids. Germline CDR1 and CDR2: SGHTA and FQGNSA. The trim removed 5 bases at V and 0 bases at J, leaving 4 bases unmatched. The CDR3 protein is CASSTGTGVSYEQYF. The CDR3, as DNA: TGTGCCAGCAGCACCGGGACAGGGGTCTCCTACGAGCAGTACTTC.

The chain recombines TRBV7-9 with TRBJ2-1; D perhaps matches TRBD1 (6 bases). TRBJ2-7 matches the DNA end more closely, so the J call is doubtful. Germline CDR1 reads SEHNR; CDR2 reads FQNEAQ (reference sequence). CDR3 length: 15 amino acids. CDR3 DNA: TGTGCCAGCAGCAACCAACCAGGGGTCTACAATGAGCAGTACTTC. Amino acids: CASSNQPGVYNEQYF.

The chain combines TRBV28 with TRBJ1-2; the D gene is possibly TRBD1 (6 bases). The CDR3 sequence is 14 residues long. Looked up from germline, CDR1 is MDHEN and CDR2 is SYDVKM. V lost 6 bases and J lost 3, with 14 bases in between. This CDR3 reads CASSSAGEHYGYTF. CDR3 nucleotides: TGTGCCAGCAGCTCTGCAGGGGAGCACTATGGCTACACCTTC.

V gene TRBV20-1 combines with J gene TRBJ2-7; D is unclear. CDR1 and CDR2 from the germline V gene are DFQATT and SNEGSKA (reference sequence). This CDR3 has 13 amino acids. V dropped 2 bases and J dropped 0 bases, with 8 bases sitting between them. CDR3 sequence: CSARYTASYEQYF. The CDR3 nucleotides are TGCAGTGCTAGATACACAGCCTCCTACGAGCAGTACTTC.

The chain is built from TRBV28 and TRBJ1-6, with no clear D. Looked up from germline, CDR1 is MDHEN and CDR2 is SYDVKM. CDR3 size: 13 residues. Trimming removed 7 bases from V and 3 bases from J, with 7 bases in between. This CDR3 reads CASTTDYNSPLHF. In DNA, the CDR3 is TGTGCCAGCACCACCGACTATAATTCACCCCTCCACTTT.

Written as DNA, the CDR3 is TGTGCCAGCAGTCCCTGGACAGTTGAACAGGAGAACAAAGCTTTCTTT. Protein: CASSPWTVEQENKAFF. This chain uses TRBV28 with TRBJ1-1, with D perhaps matching TRBD1 (6 bases). This CDR3 is built from 16 residues. In germline, CDR1 is MDHEN, CDR2 SYDVKM. Trimming pared 5 bases from V and 9 bases from J, leaving 25 bases between.

The chain combines TRBV7-2 with TRBJ1-1; D is ambiguous. Germline V lookup: CDR1 SGHTA, CDR2 FQGNSA. The V end was cut by 5 bases, the J end by 5 bases, with 12 bases between. The CDR3 is 13 residues long. The CDR3 DNA reads as TGTGCCAGCAGCCCTGGACCCGCGACTGAAGCTTTCTTT. Translation: CASSPGPATEAFF. Complete variable domain (other parts from reference TRBV7-2 and TRBJ1-1): GAGVSQSPSNKVTEKGKDVELRCDPISGHTALYWYRQSLGQGLEFLIYFQGNSAPDKSGLPSDRFSAERTGGSVSTLTIQRTQQEDSAVYLCASSPGPATEAFFGQGTRLTVV.

CDR3 DNA sequence: TGTGCCATCAGTGGGGGGGTAGGCAAAAACATTCAGTACTTC. This sequence encodes CAISGGVGKNIQYF. The V gene is TRBV10-3, the J gene TRBJ2-4; D may be TRBD2 (6 bases). The CDR3 runs 14 residues. V was clipped by 4 bases and J by 3 bases, with 10 bases between them. Germline V gene data show CDR1 as ENHRY and CDR2 as SYGVKD.